These 30 T cell receptor beta chains share one sample of origin, sequenced in a study of post-analysis software for immune sequencing data. Study-wide results and limits: Relative to controls, patients had five TRBV segments at higher frequency, with TRBV5-6, TRBV5-1 and TRBV20-1 among these.

Their antigens remain unidentified. Carried by the TCR beta cDNA libraries were unique molecular identifiers. MiXCR, applied by TCRdb to the PCR reads, yields one record per CDR3 protein. This sample yields hundreds of thousands of distinct CDR3 sequences, of which roughly 27% are seen a single time; more than 0.45% belongs to the top ten. The specimen was blood. These receptors were collected from a girl aged 10 to 17 with multiple sclerosis.

The chain carries TRBV7-9 and TRBJ1-5; weak D call: TRBD1 (6 bases). Germline CDR1 and CDR2: SEHNR and FQNEAQ (reference sequence). This CDR3 is 16 amino acids long. V was cut by 1 base and J by 3 bases, with 13 bases left in between. This CDR3 reads CASSLGFTGLNQPQHF. DNA of the CDR3: TGTGCCAGCAGCTTAGGTTTCACAGGGCTCAATCAGCCCCAGCATTTT.

The V and J genes are TRBV4-3 and TRBJ1-1; no reliable D call. CDR3 length: 15 residues. Trimming left V 3 bases short and J 0 bases short, with 11 bases between. Germline CDR1 reads LGHNA; CDR2 reads YSLEER. The CDR3 loop is CASSQLRQLNTEAFF. CDR3 sequence (DNA): TGCGCCAGCAGCCAGCTCCGGCAGCTGAACACTGAAGCTTTCTTT.

This clonotype was picked up a small number of times. The V call is TRBV19, the J call TRBJ1-5; no clear D. CDR3 length: 14 residues. CDR1 and CDR2 from the germline V gene are LNHDA and SQIVND (reference sequence). V was clipped by 6 bases and J by 0 bases, with 9 bases between them. The CDR3 here is CASRTGYSNQPQHF. In DNA, the CDR3 is TGTGCCAGTAGGACCGGCTATAGCAATCAGCCCCAGCATTTT.

This clonotype was detected ten times or more. This rearrangement joins TRBV20-1 to TRBJ2-3; D gene unclear. Trimming removed 6 bases from V and 2 bases from J, with 6 bases in between. This CDR3 is built from 11 residues. From germline, CDR1 is DFQATT and CDR2 SNEGSKA (reference sequence). The CDR3, as DNA: TGCAGTGCGGGTATCACAGATACGCAGTATTTT. This gives the protein CSAGITDTQYF.

Concerning this clonotype: A clone one base away is much larger, so this may be a read error. J is TRBJ2-4 and V is TRBV20-1, with TRBD2 matching 8 bases. The CDR3 is 19 amino acids. Germline V gene lookup returns CDR1 DFQATT and CDR2 SNEGSKA (reference sequence). The CDR3 is CSAGDVLLAGGLAKNIQYF. CDR3 bases: TGCAGTGCTGGAGATGTTCTCCTTGCGGGAGGACTAGCCAAAAACATTCAGTACTTC.

V usage is TRBV20-1 and J usage is TRBJ2-5; 9 bases are a match to TRBD2. The CDR3 runs 16 residues. Germline values: CDR1 DFQATT, CDR2 SNEGSKA (reference sequence). V shed 1 base, J shed 11 bases, and the junction held 17 bases outside the gene matches. CDR3 nucleotides: TGCAGTGCTAGAGGAGTAGGCGGGAGGGCCCAGAATGAGCAGTACTTC. Its translation is CSARGVGGRAQNEQYF.

The gene calls are TRBV9 and TRBJ2-1; possible D gene TRBD2, 6 bases. This CDR3 spans 16 amino acids. Germline lookup yields CDR1 SGDLS and CDR2 YYNGEE. V lost 3 bases to trimming and J lost 1 base, with 14 bases between them. CDR3 DNA: TGTGCCAGCAGCGGGGGACTCTACCTTTCCTACAATGAGCAGTTCTTC. Translated, it gives CASSGGLYLSYNEQFF.

This clonotype has at least ten counts. This chain uses TRBV20-1 with TRBJ2-1, with D possibly being TRBD2 (6 bases). CDR1 DFQATT and CDR2 SNEGSKA come from the germline V gene (reference sequence). The CDR3 totals 15 residues. V dropped 6 bases and J dropped 8 bases, with 23 bases sitting between them. In nucleotides, the CDR3 is TGCAGTGCCAACGGTCTGGTAGCGGAGTGGGATGAGCAGTTCTTC. Amino acids: CSANGLVAEWDEQFF.

This clonotype has a single count. The J gene is TRBJ1-4, the V gene TRBV28; TRBD1 matches 7 bases. Germline assignment: CDR1 MDHEN and CDR2 SYDVKM. V gave up 5 bases and J gave up 0 bases; unmatched junction bases: 9. This CDR3 is built from 17 residues. CDR3 sequence: CASSLPGQIATNEKLFF. CDR3 sequence (DNA): TGTGCCAGCAGTCTCCCGGGACAGATTGCAACTAATGAAAAACTGTTTTTT.

CDR3 loop: CASSLEQRGANEQFF. The CDR3 nucleotides read TGCGCCAGCAGCTTGGAGCAGCGGGGGGCCAATGAGCAGTTCTTC. The rearrangement uses TRBV5-1 and TRBJ2-1; 9 positions match TRBD2. CDR3 size: 15 residues. CDR1 is SGHRS and CDR2 is YFSETQ in the germline V gene. The V gene end was trimmed by 0 bases and the J gene end by 6 bases; junction bases not matched to a gene: 4.

The V gene is TRBV6-5, the J gene TRBJ2-7; no reliable D call. The CDR3 spans 12 residues. Germline loops: CDR1 MNHEY, CDR2 SVGAGI. Trimming removed 8 bases at V and 6 bases at J, with 14 bases between. CDR3 in amino acids: CASGSRASEQYF. DNA for the CDR3: TGTGCCAGCGGATCTAGAGCATCCGAGCAGTACTTC.

The V call is TRBV9, the J call TRBJ1-4; maybe TRBD1 (6 bases). The CDR3 is 15 amino acids. V lost 0 bases to trimming and J lost 3 bases, with 9 bases between them. Germline loops: CDR1 SGDLS, CDR2 YYNGEE. The CDR3 DNA follows: TGTGCCAGCAGCGTAGTTTCAGGGGCTAATGAAAAACTGTTTTTT. As protein: CASSVVSGANEKLFF.

This clonotype was recorded a few times. The V and J genes are TRBV5-6 and TRBJ2-1; a weak D match, TRBD2 (6 bases). Trimming removed 4 bases at V and 8 bases at J, with 19 bases between. CDR3 length: 15 amino acids. Per the germline V gene, CDR1 is SGHDT and CDR2 is YYEEEE. CDR3 region: CASSLTPAPGDEQFF. The CDR3 DNA sequence: TGTGCCAGCAGCCTAACGCCAGCCCCGGGGGATGAGCAGTTCTTC.

The gene calls are TRBV20-1 and TRBJ2-5, with TRBD1 matching 9 bases. This CDR3 is 15 amino acids long. The germline CDR1 and CDR2 sequences are DFQATT and SNEGSKA (reference sequence). The trim removed 4 bases at V and 4 bases at J, leaving 10 bases unmatched. CDR3: CSAKTTGGYGETQYF. The CDR3 DNA reads TGCAGTGCTAAAACCACAGGGGGCTATGGAGAGACCCAGTACTTC.

This clonotype was counted a few times. This may stem from a read error, because a much larger clone lies one nucleotide away. This chain joins TRBV18 and TRBJ2-5; D may be TRBD1 or TRBD2 (5 bases each). Germline lookup yields CDR1 KGHSH and CDR2 LQKENI. V gave up 4 bases and J gave up 11 bases, with 17 bases separating them. This CDR3 region has 13 residues. The CDR3 protein is CASSRAQGDEQYF. DNA of the CDR3: TGTGCCAGCTCACGAGCCCAGGGAGATGAGCAGTACTTC.

The J gene is TRBJ2-4, the V gene TRBV25-1, with TRBD2 identical over 9 bases. V shed 4 bases and J 13 bases; nucleotides not matched to a gene: 17. CDR1 and CDR2 (germline): MGHDK, SYGVNS. This CDR3 has 16 amino acids. The CDR3 sequence is CASSARGTSPFEEQYF. DNA of the CDR3: TGTGCCAGCAGTGCCAGGGGGACTAGCCCATTCGAGGAGCAGTACTTC.

This clonotype was seen more than once but under ten times. The gene calls are TRBV20-1 and TRBJ2-7, with D perhaps TRBD1 (6 bases). This CDR3 has 14 amino acids. With 6 bases removed from V and 3 bases from J, the gap between germline ends came to 18 bases. Germline assignment: CDR1 DFQATT and CDR2 SNEGSKA (reference sequence). The CDR3 DNA sequence: TGCAGTGCCCACCCCCCCACAGGGTTCTACGAGCAGTACTTC. The encoded protein is CSAHPPTGFYEQYF.

The V call is TRBV29-1, the J call TRBJ2-5; possibly TRBD2 for D (5 bases). CDR1 SQVTM and CDR2 ANQGSEA come from the germline V gene. The CDR3 is 14 residues long. V shed 4 bases and J shed 5 bases, with 17 bases lying between them. CDR3 sequence (DNA): TGCAGCGTTGTTCCTCCGGGGTTGGCGGAGACCCAGTACTTC. It is translated as CSVVPPGLAETQYF.

This clonotype came up a few times. This sequence joins TRBV20-1 and TRBJ2-7; D is ambiguous. The CDR3 consists of 16 residues. The germline V and J ends were trimmed by 6 bases and 4 bases, with 25 bases remaining between them. The germline gives CDR1 DFQATT, CDR2 SNEGSKA (reference sequence). In nucleotides, the CDR3 is TGCAGTGCCACGTCGCAGACATCGCGAACCGTATACGAGCAGTACTTC. It encodes CSATSQTSRTVYEQYF.

This chain joins TRBV7-8 and TRBJ2-2, with 12 bases that match TRBD2. Germline trimming cut 1 base from V and 5 bases from J; bases unmatched to any gene: 5. Germline V CDR1 and CDR2: SGHVS, FQNEAQ. This CDR3 contains 17 residues. CDR3 sequence (DNA): TGTGCCAGCAGCTTAGGCCTAGCGGGAGGGTTTACCGGGGAGCTGTTTTTT. It encodes CASSLGLAGGFTGELFF.

The CDR3 sequence is CASSYARGQPQHF. DNA of the CDR3: TGTGCCAGCAGTTATGCCAGGGGTCAGCCCCAGCATTTT. The genes are TRBV6-5 and TRBJ1-5, with D possibly being TRBD1 (6 bases). Deletions cut 3 bases from V and 6 bases from J, with 9 bases between. From germline, CDR1 is MNHEY and CDR2 SVGAGI. The CDR3 is made up of 13 amino acids.

The chain links TRBV6-2 or TRBV6-3 to TRBJ1-5, with 7 bases lining up with TRBD1. Germline V gene lookup returns CDR1 MNHEY and CDR2 SVGEGT. This CDR3 spans 16 amino acids. With V trimmed by 2 bases and J by 1 base, 5 bases remained unmatched. Here the CDR3 reads CASSYRGQRSNQPQHF. The CDR3 DNA is TGTGCCAGCAGTTACAGGGGACAGAGGAGCAATCAGCCCCAGCATTTT.

This clonotype appeared a single time. The rearrangement uses TRBV19 and TRBJ2-1; D is undetermined. Trimming removed 5 bases from V and 0 bases from J, with 5 bases in between. In germline, CDR1 is LNHDA, CDR2 SQIVND (reference sequence). The CDR3 runs 13 residues. The CDR3 spells CASSALSYNEQFF. CDR3 DNA sequence: TGTGCCAGTAGTGCCCTCTCCTACAATGAGCAGTTCTTC. Combining the CDR3 with reference TRBV19 and TRBJ2-1 gives the whole variable domain DGGITQSPKYLFRKEGQNVTLSCEQNLNHDAMYWYRQDPGQGLRLIYYSQIVNDFQKGDIAEGYSVSREKKESFPLTVTSAQKNPTAFYLCASSALSYNEQFFGPGTRLTVL.

This clonotype was observed a handful of times. The chain joins TRBV5-1 to TRBJ1-1; D unresolved. Germline V gives CDR1 SGHRS, CDR2 YFSETQ. Trimming took off 0 bases at V and 5 bases at J, with 11 bases between the two ends. The CDR3 extends over 14 amino acids. The CDR3 bases are TGCGCCAGCAGCTTGGCCGGGATTGGGACTGAAGCTTTCTTT. Residues: CASSLAGIGTEAFF. Drawing the rest from reference TRBV5-1 and TRBJ1-1, the complete variable domain is KAGVTQTPRYLIKTRGQQVTLSCSPISGHRSVSWYQQTPGQGLQFLFEYFSETQRNKGNFPGRFSGRQFSNSRSEMNVSTLELGDSALYLCASSLAGIGTEAFFGQGTRLTVV.

This clonotype was seen more than once but under ten times. CDR3: CAIRGDTRYEQYF. The CDR3 DNA sequence: TGTGCCATCAGGGGGGACACCCGCTACGAGCAGTACTTC. The chain has TRBV10-3 and TRBJ2-7; D may be TRBD1 (6 bases). The CDR3 totals 13 residues. V lost 6 bases and J 3 bases, leaving 12 bases between the germline ends. The germline V gene encodes CDR1 ENHRY and CDR2 SYGVKD.

The rearrangement links TRBV27 to TRBJ2-6; D gene ambiguous. CDR3 length: 18 residues. CDR1 and CDR2 from the germline V gene are MNHEY and SMNVEV (reference sequence). The V end lost 5 bases, the J end lost 0 bases, and 17 bases lay between the germline ends. CDR3 DNA: TGTGCCAGCAGTCGCCGCGTGGGAAGGGACTCTGGGGCCAACGTCCTGACTTTC. Amino acid sequence: CASSRRVGRDSGANVLTF.

V gene TRBV4-3 combines with J gene TRBJ2-3, with 8 bases matching TRBD2. CDR1 is LGHNA, CDR2 YSLEER, per germline. The CDR3 contains 17 residues. J gave up 3 bases and V 4 bases, and 12 bases lay outside the gene matches. The CDR3 loop reads CASSRDPGGGATDTQYF. The CDR3 nucleotides are TGCGCCAGCAGCCGAGACCCGGGAGGGGGAGCAACAGATACGCAGTATTTT.

This clonotype showed up many times. The CDR3 DNA reads TGTGCCACCAGCTTGGGCCAGGGGGCCAATAACTATGGCTACACCTTC. As protein: CATSLGQGANNYGYTF. This chain joins TRBV15 and TRBJ1-2, with 8 positions matching TRBD1. This CDR3 spans 16 amino acids. With V trimmed by 5 bases and J by 1 base, 9 bases remained unmatched. Germline V gene lookup returns CDR1 LNHNV and CDR2 YYDKDF (reference sequence).

V is TRBV7-2 and J is TRBJ2-1; the D gene could be TRBD1 or TRBD2 (5 bases each). The CDR3 contains 14 residues. V was pared by 2 bases and J by 9 bases, with 14 bases between. Germline V gives CDR1 SGHTA, CDR2 FQGNSA. CDR3 region: CASSLKNLGGEQFF. CDR3 nucleotide sequence: TGTGCCAGCAGCTTAAAAAACCTTGGGGGTGAGCAGTTCTTC.

This clonotype was observed once. No DNA is shown, since the ends of the CDR3 on it are uncertain; the CDR3 is the one TCRdb lists. This chain uses TRBV20-1 with TRBJ1-2. Germline assignment: CDR1 DFQATT and CDR2 SNEGSKA (reference sequence). A total of 11 residues make up the CDR3, ends included. CDR3 in amino acids: CSASTNYGCTF.